Here is one T cell receptor beta chain with its context. The CDR3 sequence is 13 residues long. Germline loops: CDR1 SNHLY, CDR2 FYNNEI. Deletions cut 9 bases from V and 3 bases from J, with 12 bases between. The sample belongs to a study of blood T cell repertoires in COVID-19. Study-level background: COVID-19 samples, acute and convalescent, were from the United States, Italy and Spain. PBMCs, B-cell-depleted T cells, or T cells provided the cDNA or gDNA that made up the material.

The table came from immunoSEQ multiplex PCR; TCRdb's copy has only in-frame clones and leaves some out. The sample has about 130,000 clones, 70% to 85% seen once. The sequence came from a woman of 80 years or more with acute or convalescent COVID-19. This rearrangement joins TRBV2 to TRBJ1-5; tentatively, D is TRBD1 (6 bases). The specimen sequenced was peripheral blood. DNA for the CDR3: TGTGCCAGTCACAGGGAGAACAATCAGCCCCAGCATTTT. Protein sequence: CASHRENNQPQHF.